This TCR beta chain was captured by sequencing in a study of T cell repertoires in cytomegalovirus infection. Whole-study context: It was the public TCR beta signatures that indicated both CMV infection and matching HLA type.

On this clonotype itself: Its specificity is not known.

Trimming removed 2 bases from V and 5 bases from J, with 7 bases in between. Germline CDR1 KGHSH, CDR2 LQKENI. CDR3 size: 13 residues. Study results and caveats: In two of eight donors, the top clonotype was HLA-C-restricted CMV-specific.

TCRdb itself ran the reads through MiXCR, one entry per CDR3 protein. The table has 250,000 to 300,000 distinct CDR3 sequences, around 15% seen once. The origin of this receptor is a human donor in good health (CMV status not recorded). Some clones in this sample may be carry-over from other donors' samples. The genes are TRBV18 and TRBJ1-5; D unresolved. The sample taken for sequencing was PBMCs. CDR3 in DNA: TGTGCCAGCTCACCATACACCGATCAGCCCCAGCATTTT. Protein sequence: CASSPYTDQPQHF.